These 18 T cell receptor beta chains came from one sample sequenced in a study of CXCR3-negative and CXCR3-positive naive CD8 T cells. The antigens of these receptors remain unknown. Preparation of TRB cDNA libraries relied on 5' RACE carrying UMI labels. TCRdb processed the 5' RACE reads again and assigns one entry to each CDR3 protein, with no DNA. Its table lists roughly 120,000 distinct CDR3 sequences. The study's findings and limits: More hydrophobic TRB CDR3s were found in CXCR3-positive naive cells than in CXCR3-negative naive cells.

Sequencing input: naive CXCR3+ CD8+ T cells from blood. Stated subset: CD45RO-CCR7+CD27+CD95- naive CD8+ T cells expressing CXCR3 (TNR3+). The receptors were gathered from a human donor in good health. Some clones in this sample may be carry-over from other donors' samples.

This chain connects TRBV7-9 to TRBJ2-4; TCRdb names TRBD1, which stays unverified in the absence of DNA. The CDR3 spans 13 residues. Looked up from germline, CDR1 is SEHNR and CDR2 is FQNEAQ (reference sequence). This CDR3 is CASSSHTQGEAYF.

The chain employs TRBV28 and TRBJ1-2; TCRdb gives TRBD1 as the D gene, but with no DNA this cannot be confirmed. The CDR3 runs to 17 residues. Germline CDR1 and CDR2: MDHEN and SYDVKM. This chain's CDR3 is CASSLIPDGGARDGYTF.

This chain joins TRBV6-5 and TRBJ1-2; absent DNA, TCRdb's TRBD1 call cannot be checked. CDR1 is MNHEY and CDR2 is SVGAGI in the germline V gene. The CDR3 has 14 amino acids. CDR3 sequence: CASSYLAGVHGYTF.

The CDR3 sequence is CASSLSDRGNEQFF. The V call is TRBV28, the J call TRBJ2-1; TCRdb lists TRBD1, though no DNA is available to test this call. Germline CDR1 reads MDHEN; CDR2 reads SYDVKM. This CDR3 is built from 14 residues.

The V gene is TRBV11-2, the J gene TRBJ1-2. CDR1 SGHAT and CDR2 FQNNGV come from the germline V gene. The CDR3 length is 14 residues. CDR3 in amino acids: CASSSPSEGFGYTF.

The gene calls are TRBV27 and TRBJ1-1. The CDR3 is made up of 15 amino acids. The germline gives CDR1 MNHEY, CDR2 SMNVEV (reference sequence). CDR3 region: CASSLSWVGTQGAFF.

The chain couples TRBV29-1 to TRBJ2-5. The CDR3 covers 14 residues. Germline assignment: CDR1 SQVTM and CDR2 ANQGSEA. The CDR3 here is CSVGGGSRQETQYF.

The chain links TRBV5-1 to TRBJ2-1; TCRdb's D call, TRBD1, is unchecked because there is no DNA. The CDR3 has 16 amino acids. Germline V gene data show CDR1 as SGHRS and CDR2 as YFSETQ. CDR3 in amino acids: CASSLAEGGDGDEQFF.

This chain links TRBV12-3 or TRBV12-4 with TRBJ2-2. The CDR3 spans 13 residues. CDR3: CASTELNTGELFF.

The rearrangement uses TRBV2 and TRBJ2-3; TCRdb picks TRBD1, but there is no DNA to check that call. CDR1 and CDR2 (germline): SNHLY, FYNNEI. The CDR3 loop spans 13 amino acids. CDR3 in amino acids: CASSRAGTDTQYF.

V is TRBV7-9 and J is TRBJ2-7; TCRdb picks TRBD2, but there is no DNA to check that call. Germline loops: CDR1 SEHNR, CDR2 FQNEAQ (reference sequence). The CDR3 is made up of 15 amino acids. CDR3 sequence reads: CASSLVQEGANEQYF. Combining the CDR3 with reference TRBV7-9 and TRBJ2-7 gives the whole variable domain DTGVSQNPRHKITKRGQNVTFRCDPISEHNRLYWYRQTLGQGPEFLTYFQNEAQLEKSRLLSDRFSAERPKGSFSTLEIQRTEQGDSAMYLCASSLVQEGANEQYFGPGTRLTVT.

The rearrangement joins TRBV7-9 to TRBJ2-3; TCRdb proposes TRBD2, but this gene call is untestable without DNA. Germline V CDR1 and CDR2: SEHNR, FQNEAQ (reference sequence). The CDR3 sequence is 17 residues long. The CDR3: CASSNLTSGSSSDTQYF.

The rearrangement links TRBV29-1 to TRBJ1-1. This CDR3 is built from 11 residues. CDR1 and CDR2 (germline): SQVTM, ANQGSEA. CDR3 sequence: CSVDSYTEAFF.

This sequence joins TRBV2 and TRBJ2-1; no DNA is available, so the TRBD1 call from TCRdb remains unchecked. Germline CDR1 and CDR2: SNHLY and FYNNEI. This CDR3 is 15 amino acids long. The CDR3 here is CASSTPDKVSNEQFF.

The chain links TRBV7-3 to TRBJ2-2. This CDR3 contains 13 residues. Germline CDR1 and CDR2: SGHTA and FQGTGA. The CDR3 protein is CASSFASTGELFF.

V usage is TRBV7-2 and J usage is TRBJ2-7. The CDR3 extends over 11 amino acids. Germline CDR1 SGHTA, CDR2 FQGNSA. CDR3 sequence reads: CASSLPGEQYF.

The CDR3 spells CSVTSGNTIYF. The V gene is TRBV29-1, the J gene TRBJ1-3. Germline loops: CDR1 SQVTM, CDR2 ANQGSEA. The CDR3 has 11 amino acids.

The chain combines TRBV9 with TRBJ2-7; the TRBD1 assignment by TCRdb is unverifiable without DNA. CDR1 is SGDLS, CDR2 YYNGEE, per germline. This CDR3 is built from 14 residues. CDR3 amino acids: CASSFTTGGYEQYF.